This record looks at one T cell receptor beta chain sequence and its context. This record comes from a study of blood T cell repertoires in COVID-19. Whole-study context: There were acute and convalescent COVID-19 samples, and they came from the United States, Italy and Spain.

Trimming took 3 bases from V and 3 from J, leaving 11 bases between them. The CDR3 is 14 amino acids. Germline V gives CDR1 LGHNT, CDR2 FRNRAP. Per the study methods: Reference gene primers were amplified, and this amplification served to estimate nucleated cell counts. Method: immunoSEQ multiplex PCR; TCRdb's copy keeps in-frame clones and lacks some. That table is the source of V, J and clone size, and D and trimming were worked out from the DNA. The table includes roughly 100,000 clones, 70% to 90% detected once. This receptor was taken from a man aged 45-65 years with active COVID-19. V and J are TRBV12-5 and TRBJ2-5; D might be TRBD2 (6 bases). What was sequenced was peripheral blood. Written as DNA, the CDR3 is TGTGCTAGTGGTTTCGTAGCGGTTAAAGAGACCCAGTACTTC. Translation: CASGFVAVKETQYF.